The present TCR beta chain was sequenced within a study of beta chain features in type 1 diabetes. The isolated RNA, all of it, was reverse transcribed, so expressed TCRB transcripts were what got sequenced. Naive, central memory and regulatory T cell samples averaged about 3.6 million immunoSEQ reads each. The method was immunoSEQ multiplex PCR; TCRdb's version includes in-frame clones alone and lacks a portion of them. The table shows 970,000 or so clones, with around a sixth occurring only once. On this clone itself: The sample holds other DNA sequences that translate to the same CDR3.

The CDR3 has 12 residues. V was clipped by 7 bases and J by 2 bases; unmatched bases: 4. The germline V gene has CDR1 SQVTM and CDR2 ANQGSEA. The receptor comes from a young woman in good health. The sample consisted of naive CD4+ T cells from blood. The chain carries TRBV29-1 and TRBJ1-1; 7 positions match TRBD1. This CDR3 reads CSANRGNTEAFF. The CDR3 DNA is TGCAGCGCAAACAGGGGCAACACTGAAGCTTTCTTT. Full variable domain (rest looked up from reference TRBV29-1 and TRBJ1-1): SAVISQKPSRDICQRGTSLTIQCQVDSQVTMMFWYRQQPGQSLTLIATANQGSEATYESGFVIDKFPISRPNLTFSTLTVSNMSPEDSSIYLCSANRGNTEAFFGQGTRLTVV.